The source of this TCR beta chain is a study of blood T cell repertoires in COVID-19. Study at large: The United States, Italy and Spain supplied acute and convalescent COVID-19 samples. The analysed material was cDNA or gDNA that came from T cells, B-cell-depleted T cells, or PBMCs.

The Seattle site enrolled patients during active infection and followed them longitudinally. The CDR3 runs to 16 residues. Germline assignment: CDR1 LNHDA and CDR2 SQIVND (reference sequence). J was trimmed by 3 bases and V by 5 bases; bases with no gene match: 5. Original processing methods: Amplified reference gene primers provided the basis for estimating nucleated cell counts. Some clones are missing from TCRdb's copy, which holds only in-frame ones; the method was immunoSEQ multiplex PCR. Clone size and the V and J calls come from that table; the DNA yielded D and trimming. Of 300,000 to 350,000 clones listed, roughly 90% are singletons.

What was sequenced was peripheral blood. The genes are TRBV19 and TRBJ2-3; 13 bases map to TRBD2. The origin of this receptor is a woman in her 30s with COVID-19, enrolled during active disease. CDR3: CASSWTSGGRTDTQYF. Written as DNA, the CDR3 is TGTGCCAGTAGTTGGACTAGCGGGGGAAGGACAGATACGCAGTATTTT.